One sample yielded the 16 T cell receptor beta chains listed below, sequenced in a study of CD8 T cells in Susac syndrome. It was with random hexamers that about 0.45 to 1 ug RNA was reverse transcribed. TCRdb reprocessed the immunoSEQ multiplex PCR reads with MiXCR, giving one entry per CDR3 protein. The sample holds about 85,000 distinct CDR3 sequences, roughly 94% seen once. The specimen was CD8+ T cells from PBMCs. The receptors originated from a human donor with Susac syndrome.

This clonotype occurred once. Here the CDR3 reads CATSTPGQEITGELFF. The CDR3 DNA follows: TGTGCCACCAGCACACCGGGACAGGAGATAACCGGGGAGCTGTTTTTT. This chain uses TRBV24-1 with TRBJ2-2; TRBD1 agrees at 8 bases. V trimming: 7 bases; J trimming: 5 bases; junction bases outside the gene matches: 11. The CDR3 covers 16 residues. From germline, CDR1 is KGHDR and CDR2 SFDVKD.

The chain is built from TRBV12-3 or TRBV12-4 and TRBJ2-3; tentatively, D is TRBD2 (5 bases). V shed 7 bases and J shed 0 bases, with 11 bases lying between them. This CDR3 has 14 amino acids. This CDR3 reads CASTGGPSTDTQYF. Here the CDR3 DNA reads TGTGCCAGCACGGGCGGGCCGAGCACAGATACGCAGTATTTT.

The chain links TRBV4-3 to TRBJ1-2, with TRBD1 as a possible D gene (5 bases). The CDR3 is made up of 13 amino acids. Trimming stripped 2 bases from V and 5 bases from J, with 9 bases between. The germline V gene encodes CDR1 LGHNA and CDR2 YSLEER. The chain's CDR3 is CASSQTEGYGYTF. The CDR3 DNA is TGCGCCAGCAGCCAAACCGAGGGGTATGGCTACACCTTC.

J is TRBJ2-7 and V is TRBV2, with 9 bases identical to TRBD1. Germline CDR1 SNHLY, CDR2 FYNNEI. J was trimmed by 3 bases and V by 6 bases; bases with no gene match: 3. The CDR3 length is 13 residues. The CDR3 here is CASSPTGGYEQYF. The CDR3 DNA sequence: TGTGCCAGCAGCCCGACAGGGGGCTACGAGCAGTACTTC. Supplemented by reference TRBV2 and TRBJ2-7, the full variable domain reads EPEVTQTPSHQVTQMGQEVILRCVPISNHLYFYWYRQILGQKVEFLVSFYNNEISEKSEIFDDQFSVERPDGSNFTLKIRSTKLEDSAMYFCASSPTGGYEQYFGPGTRLTVT.

The chain joins TRBV11-2 to TRBJ2-1; D is ambiguous. Germline CDR1 SGHAT, CDR2 FQNNGV. With 2 bases removed from V and 3 bases from J, the gap between germline ends came to 8 bases. The CDR3 runs to 14 residues. Here the CDR3 reads CASSLYSVYNEQFF. The CDR3 nucleotides read TGTGCCAGCAGCTTATACAGCGTCTACAATGAGCAGTTCTTC.

This chain connects TRBV30 to TRBJ2-5; D possibly uses TRBD1 or TRBD2 (5 bases each). CDR1 is GTSNPN, CDR2 SVGIG, per germline (reference sequence). The V gene lost 2 bases and the J gene lost 4 bases, with 14 bases spanning the gap. This CDR3 is 14 amino acids long. CDR3 sequence reads: CAWSTQWDPETQYF. The CDR3 DNA follows: TGTGCCTGGAGTACACAATGGGACCCAGAGACCCAGTACTTC. Full variable domain (remainder filled in from reference TRBV30 and TRBJ2-5): SQTIHQWPATLVQPVGSPLSLECTVEGTSNPNLYWYRQAAGRGLQLLFYSVGIGQISSEVPQNLSASRPQDRQFILSSKKLLLSDSGFYLCAWSTQWDPETQYFGPGTRLLVL.

V usage is TRBV6-5 and J usage is TRBJ2-7; the match to TRBD1 covers 8 bases. Trimming at V came to 6 bases and at J to 9 bases, leaving 4 bases not matched to a gene. This CDR3 region has 11 residues. CDR1 and CDR2 (germline): MNHEY, SVGAGI. Written as DNA, the CDR3 is TGTGCCAGCAGCGCAGGGGGCGGGCAGTACTTC. As protein: CASSAGGGQYF.

The gene calls are TRBV27 and TRBJ1-1; D is uncertain. Trimming cost V 8 bases and J 4 bases, with 14 bases left between them. This CDR3 has 13 amino acids. Per germline, CDR1 MNHEY and CDR2 SMNVEV (reference sequence). The CDR3 region is CASGLRLGTEAFF. DNA of the CDR3: TGTGCCAGCGGTCTTCGGTTGGGCACTGAAGCTTTCTTT.

J is TRBJ1-1 and V is TRBV7-9, with D uncertain. Deletions cut 2 bases from V and 2 bases from J, with 9 bases between. The germline gives CDR1 SEHNR, CDR2 FQNEAQ (reference sequence). The CDR3 is 14 residues long. The CDR3 reads CASSLLQTNTEAFF. As DNA, the CDR3 is TGTGCCAGCAGCTTATTGCAGACCAACACTGAAGCTTTCTTT. Using reference TRBV7-9 and TRBJ1-1 for the parts outside the CDR3, the full variable domain is DTGVSQNPRHKITKRGQNVTFRCDPISEHNRLYWYRQTLGQGPEFLTYFQNEAQLEKSRLLSDRFSAERPKGSFSTLEIQRTEQGDSAMYLCASSLLQTNTEAFFGQGTRLTVV.

This chain links TRBV9 with TRBJ1-1; D is unclear. The CDR3 extends over 12 amino acids. The V gene lost 3 bases and the J gene lost 7 bases, with 10 bases spanning the gap. CDR1 is SGDLS and CDR2 is YYNGEE in the germline V gene. This chain's CDR3 is CASSASPGEAFF. CDR3 in DNA: TGTGCCAGCAGCGCGAGTCCGGGTGAAGCTTTCTTT.

This rearrangement joins TRBV5-1 to TRBJ2-1, with 9 bases matching TRBD2. The CDR3 runs 15 residues. V lost 3 bases and J lost 8; bases outside the gene matches: 9. The germline V gene has CDR1 SGHRS and CDR2 YFSETQ. CDR3 in DNA: TGCGCCAGCAGCTGGACTAGCGCGGGATCCTATGAGCAGTTCTTC. This encodes CASSWTSAGSYEQFF.

The gene calls are TRBV24-1 and TRBJ2-2, with a tentative D call TRBD2 (6 bases). The CDR3 consists of 15 residues. CDR1 is KGHDR and CDR2 is SFDVKD in the germline V gene. V was pared by 9 bases and J by 3 bases, with 16 bases between. CDR3 loop: CATAPGDVDTGELFF. DNA for the CDR3: TGTGCCACCGCCCCGGGGGACGTGGACACCGGGGAGCTGTTTTTT.

This clonotype has just a few counts. This sequence joins TRBV5-6 and TRBJ1-5, with no clear D. The CDR3 totals 13 residues. V was shortened by 0 bases and J by 6 bases, with 7 bases between the two germline ends. The germline gives CDR1 SGHDT, CDR2 YYEEEE. The CDR3 DNA follows: TGTGCCAGCAGCTTGGGTTCTGGTCAGCCCCAGCATTTT. Its translation is CASSLGSGQPQHF.

The chain is built from TRBV20-1 and TRBJ2-7, with 8 bases identical to TRBD2. CDR1 is DFQATT and CDR2 is SNEGSKA in the germline V gene (reference sequence). The length of the CDR3 is 13 residues. After removal of 6 bases from V and 5 bases from J, the junction contained 9 bases not matched to a gene. CDR3 nucleotide sequence: TGCAGTGCCATTGGACTAGCTGGCGACGAGCAGTACTTC. This translates into CSAIGLAGDEQYF.

The CDR3 DNA reads TGTGCCAGCAGCTTCCCTAGCGCGACGAACACCGGGGAGCTGTTTTTT. Protein product: CASSFPSATNTGELFF. The J gene is TRBJ2-2, the V gene TRBV7-8, with a tentative D call TRBD2 (6 bases). Germline-derived CDR1 and CDR2 are SGHVS and FQNEAQ. The CDR3 has 16 residues. V lost 3 bases, J lost 0 bases, and 11 bases lay in between.

The genes are TRBV5-1 and TRBJ2-5; D not resolved. Trimming cost V 1 base and J 2 bases, with 9 bases left between them. The CDR3 runs to 14 residues. In germline, CDR1 is SGHRS, CDR2 YFSETQ. The CDR3 region is CASSLTVRQETQYF. In nucleotides, the CDR3 is TGCGCCAGCAGCTTGACAGTTAGACAAGAGACCCAGTACTTC.